This T cell receptor (beta chain) was identified during a study of cytomegalovirus exposure and HLA in healthy donors. Overall study results and limits: In a later analysis, TCR beta V- and J-gene trimming was associated with a missense DCLRE1C variant.

Of note for this clone: The antigen is not known.

CDR3 length: 11 residues. V lost 6 bases, J lost 1 base, and 4 bases lay in between. In germline, CDR1 is MNHNY, CDR2 SVGAGI (reference sequence). Primers for the PCR totalled 60 Vbeta and 13 Jbeta. The repertoire was sequenced with immunoSEQ multiplex PCR; TCRdb's copy has only in-frame clones and lacks some. The table has about 150,000 clones, around 82% seen once. The TCR comes from a woman between 50 and 59 years old in good health and CMV-seropositive. V is TRBV6-6 and J is TRBJ2-7; D not certain. The material sequenced was PBMCs. The CDR3 nucleotides read TGTGCCAGCAGCCCTTCCTACGAGCAGTACTTC. It is translated as CASSPSYEQYF.